This entry lists 15 T cell receptor beta chains sequenced from one sample in a study of blood T cell repertoires in COVID-19. Measured with immunoSEQ multiplex PCR; TCRdb has only the in-frame clones, and not every one. The table includes under 35,000 clones, 90% to 95% detected once. The sequencing input was peripheral blood. The receptors here all came from a human donor in a cohort sampled during active COVID-19.

The rearrangement joins TRBV29-1 to TRBJ1-1, with TRBD1 matching over 7 bases. The V and J ends lost 6 bases and 7 bases, in that order; junction bases with no gene match: 8. Germline-derived CDR1 and CDR2 are SQVTM and ANQGSEA. This CDR3 has 12 residues. The CDR3 region is CSVRQGGSEAFF. CDR3 in DNA: TGCAGCGTGCGTCAGGGGGGTAGTGAAGCTTTCTTT.

This sequence joins TRBV5-1 and TRBJ2-2, with D tentatively TRBD1 (5 bases). V lost 4 bases, J lost 1 base, and 11 bases lay in between. The CDR3 is 15 residues long. Germline assignment: CDR1 SGHRS and CDR2 YFSETQ. The CDR3 protein is CASSPRTQNTGELFF. CDR3 in DNA: TGCGCCAGCAGCCCAAGGACACAGAACACCGGGGAGCTGTTTTTT.

The V call is TRBV7-3, the J call TRBJ2-1; 11 bases map to TRBD2. CDR1 and CDR2 (germline): SGHTA, FQGTGA. The CDR3 sequence is 15 residues long. V gave up 5 bases and J gave up 8 bases; unmatched junction bases: 8. CDR3 coding DNA: TGTGCCAGCAGCCGAACTAGCGGGAGTGACTATGAGCAGTTCTTC. Protein sequence: CASSRTSGSDYEQFF.

The chain has TRBV3-1 (or the pseudogene TRBV3-2) and TRBJ1-6; D perhaps matches TRBD1 (5 bases). V was trimmed by 4 bases and J by 7 bases, leaving 11 bases between them. The CDR3 sequence is 14 residues long. Germline loops: CDR1 LGHDT, CDR2 YNNKEL (reference sequence). The CDR3 DNA is TGTGCCAGCAGCCCCCAGGGCGGCAATTCACCCCTCCACTTT. It codes for CASSPQGGNSPLHF.

The chain uses TRBV9 and TRBJ1-1; 7 nucleotides match TRBD1. CDR1 and CDR2 (germline): SGDLS, YYNGEE. V shed 3 bases and J 1 base; nucleotides not matched to a gene: 9. CDR3 size: 16 residues. DNA of the CDR3: TGTGCCAGCAGCGATCAGACAGGGAGAGGGAACACTGAAGCTTTCTTT. Translation: CASSDQTGRGNTEAFF. Full variable domain (rest looked up from reference TRBV9 and TRBJ1-1): DSGVTQTPKHLITATGQRVTLRCSPRSGDLSVYWYQQSLDQGLQFLIQYYNGEERAKGNILERFSAQQFPDLHSELNLSSLELGDSALYFCASSDQTGRGNTEAFFGQGTRLTVV.

The rearrangement links TRBV18 to TRBJ1-2, with D uncertain. This CDR3 contains 15 residues. Germline CDR1 is KGHSH and CDR2 is LQKENI. Trimming left V 5 bases short and J 8 bases short, with 21 bases between. CDR3 amino acids: CASSATFDGVGGYTF. The CDR3 nucleotides are TGTGCCAGCTCAGCCACATTCGACGGGGTCGGGGGCTACACCTTC.

This rearrangement joins TRBV11-2 to TRBJ1-1; no definite D call. This CDR3 has 12 residues. V lost 3 bases, J lost 10 bases, and 12 bases lay in between. Germline V gene data show CDR1 as SGHAT and CDR2 as FQNNGV. This chain's CDR3 is CASSFEGSVAFF. CDR3 sequence (DNA): TGTGCCAGCAGCTTCGAGGGTTCCGTAGCTTTCTTT.

The chain recombines TRBV27 with TRBJ1-1; 8 bases match TRBD1. V was clipped by 5 bases and J by 3 bases; unmatched bases: 5. This CDR3 region has 14 residues. From germline, CDR1 is MNHEY and CDR2 SMNVEV (reference sequence). This CDR3 is CASSLTGEDTEAFF. CDR3 in DNA: TGTGCCAGCAGTCTGACAGGGGAAGACACTGAAGCTTTCTTT.

On this clone: This CDR3 is also generated by other DNA sequences in the sample. The gene calls are TRBV30 and TRBJ1-1, with no clear D. Trimming shortened V by 1 base and J by 2 bases, and 8 bases separated the two germline ends. The CDR3 runs to 13 residues. CDR1 is GTSNPN, CDR2 SVGIG, per germline (reference sequence). The CDR3 region is CAWSGQVNTEAFF. As DNA, the CDR3 is TGTGCCTGGAGTGGACAAGTTAACACTGAAGCTTTCTTT.

This chain links TRBV5-5 with TRBJ1-2; TRBD1 agrees at 10 bases. V gave up 4 bases and J gave up 3 bases; unmatched junction bases: 18. In germline, CDR1 is SGHKS, CDR2 YYEKEE (reference sequence). The CDR3 runs 19 residues. The CDR3 nucleotides are TGTGCCAGCAGCCTTCGGCGACCGGGACAGGGGAGAATGGACTATGGCTACACCTTC. Its protein product is CASSLRRPGQGRMDYGYTF.

This clone was detected once. The J gene is TRBJ2-2, the V gene TRBV4-3; tentatively, D is TRBD1 (5 bases). In germline, CDR1 is LGHNA, CDR2 YSLEER. The CDR3 spans 15 residues. V was trimmed by 0 bases and J by 4 bases, leaving 9 bases between them. The DNA for the CDR3 is TGCGCCAGCAGCCAAGACGGACAAACCACCGGGGAGCTGTTTTTT. It codes for CASSQDGQTTGELFF.

The chain couples TRBV19 to TRBJ1-2; D gene uncertain. This CDR3 has 13 residues. Deletions cut 7 bases from V and 3 bases from J, with 12 bases between. Germline V gene lookup returns CDR1 LNHDA and CDR2 SQIVND (reference sequence). The CDR3: CASTRNGDYGYTF. As DNA, the CDR3 is TGTGCCAGTACTAGAAACGGGGACTATGGCTACACCTTC. The full variable domain, with the rest looked up from reference TRBV19 and TRBJ1-2, is DGGITQSPKYLFRKEGQNVTLSCEQNLNHDAMYWYRQDPGQGLRLIYYSQIVNDFQKGDIAEGYSVSREKKESFPLTVTSAQKNPTAFYLCASTRNGDYGYTFGSGTRLTVV.

The rearrangement uses TRBV15 and TRBJ2-1; 8 bases line up with TRBD2. V shed 0 bases and J 5 bases; nucleotides not matched to a gene: 12. Germline V gene lookup returns CDR1 LNHNV and CDR2 YYDKDF (reference sequence). CDR3 length equals 18 residues. The CDR3 region has the DNA TGTGCCACCAGCAGAGACCCCGGGGGGGCCTTCACGAACAATGAGCAGTTCTTC. Protein sequence: CATSRDPGGAFTNNEQFF.

The genes are TRBV18 and TRBJ1-1, with a weak D call TRBD1 (5 bases). V gave up 2 bases and J gave up 3 bases, with 16 bases separating them. The germline V gene has CDR1 KGHSH and CDR2 LQKENI. The CDR3 spans 16 residues. This chain's CDR3 is CASSPNTQGSYTEAFF. CDR3 sequence (DNA): TGTGCCAGCTCACCAAATACCCAGGGCTCGTACACTGAAGCTTTCTTT.

The V and J genes are TRBV27 and TRBJ2-7, with D possibly being TRBD1 (6 bases). The CDR3 has 14 residues. V was clipped by 5 bases and J by 2 bases, with 13 bases between them. In germline, CDR1 is MNHEY, CDR2 SMNVEV (reference sequence). The CDR3 DNA is TGTGCCAGCAGTCTGAGGCCAGGGGCCTACGAGCAGTACGTC. Protein: CASSLRPGAYEQYV.